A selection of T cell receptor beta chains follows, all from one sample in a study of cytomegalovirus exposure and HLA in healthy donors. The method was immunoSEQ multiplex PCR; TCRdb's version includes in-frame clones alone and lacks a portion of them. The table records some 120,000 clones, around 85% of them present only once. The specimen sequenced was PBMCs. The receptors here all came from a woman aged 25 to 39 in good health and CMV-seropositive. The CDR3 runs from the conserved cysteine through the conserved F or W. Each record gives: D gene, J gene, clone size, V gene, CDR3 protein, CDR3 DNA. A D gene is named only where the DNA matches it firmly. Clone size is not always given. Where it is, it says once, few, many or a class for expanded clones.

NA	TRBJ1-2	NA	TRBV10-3	CAISESPGVNYGYTF	TGTGCCATCAGTGAGTCGCCGGGGGTTAACTATGGCTACACCTTC
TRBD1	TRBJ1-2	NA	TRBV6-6	CASSQGQLYGYTF	TGTGCCAGCAGCCAGGGACAGCTCTATGGCTACACCTTC
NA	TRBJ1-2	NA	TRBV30	CAWNTGLRYGYTF	TGTGCCTGGAATACAGGGTTGAGGTATGGCTACACCTTC
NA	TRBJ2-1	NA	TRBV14	CASSQEKGEQFF	TGTGCCAGCAGCCAAGAGAAGGGGGAGCAGTTCTTC
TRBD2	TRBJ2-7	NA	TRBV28	CASRPASGGGTYEQYF	TGTGCCAGCAGACCTGCTAGCGGGGGGGGGACCTACGAGCAGTACTTC
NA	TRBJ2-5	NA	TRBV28	CASSLLPDETQYF	TGTGCCAGCAGTTTATTACCAGATGAGACCCAGTACTTC
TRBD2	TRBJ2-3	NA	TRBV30	CAWSPGLGDPDTQYF	TGTGCCTGGAGTCCGGGACTAGGGGACCCAGATACGCAGTATTTT
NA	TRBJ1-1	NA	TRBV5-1	CASSLGQANTEAFF	TGCGCCAGCAGCTTGGGACAGGCCAACACTGAAGCTTTCTTT
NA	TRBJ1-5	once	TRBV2	CASNLERESNQPQHF	TGTGCCAGCAACCTCGAGAGGGAAAGCAATCAGCCCCAGCATTTT
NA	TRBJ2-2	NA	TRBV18	CASSPLQGLATGELFF	TGTGCCAGCTCACCACTACAGGGCCTCGCCACCGGGGAGCTGTTTTTT
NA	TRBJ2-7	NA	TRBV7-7	CASRPLRGVDEQYF	TGTGCCAGCAGGCCCCTCAGGGGAGTAGACGAGCAGTACTTC
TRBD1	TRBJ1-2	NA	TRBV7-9	CASSPGQGANYGYTF	TGTGCCAGCAGCCCAGGACAGGGTGCTAACTATGGCTACACCTTC
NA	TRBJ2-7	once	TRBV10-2	CASSESRGRSYEQYF	TGCGCCAGCAGTGAGTCTAGGGGTAGGTCCTACGAGCAGTACTTC
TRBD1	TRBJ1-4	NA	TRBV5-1	CASSLGGTVNEKLFF	TGCGCCAGCAGCTTGGGGGGGACAGTAAATGAAAAACTGTTTTTT
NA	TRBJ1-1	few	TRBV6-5	CASRGGNTEAFF	TGTGCCAGCAGGGGGGGGAACACTGAAGCTTTCTTT
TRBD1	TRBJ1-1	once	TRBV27	CAGRTGGGQTEAFF	TGTGCCGGCAGGACAGGGGGTGGGCAAACTGAAGCTTTCTTT
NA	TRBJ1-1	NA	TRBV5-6	CASSFPPGSPNTEAFF	TGTGCCAGCAGCTTCCCCCCAGGTTCCCCGAACACTGAAGCTTTCTTT
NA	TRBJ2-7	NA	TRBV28	CASGTGYSYEQYF	TGTGCCAGCGGAACAGGGTACTCCTACGAGCAGTACTTC